A single TCR beta chain is shown here with its context. The length of the CDR3 is 15 residues. CDR1 and CDR2 (germline): SGDLS, YYNGEE. Deletions cut 2 bases from V and 1 base from J, with 9 bases between. Clones were sequenced by immunoSEQ multiplex PCR, and TCRdb holds only the in-frame ones, with some missing. The sample has over 45,000 clones; about 93% are singletons. The entry originates in a study of T cell changes during pregnancy in multiple sclerosis. The chain joins TRBV9 to TRBJ2-2; D may be TRBD2 (6 bases). The receptor was isolated from a female donor in good health, enrolled as a control in a pregnancy study. The sample in question was peripheral blood, obtained in the third trimester of pregnancy. The CDR3 DNA sequence: TGTGCCAGCAGCGTCGGGACTCAGAACACCGGGGAGCTGTTTTTT. Encoded protein: CASSVGTQNTGELFF.